The 9 T cell receptor beta chains below all came from one sample that was sequenced in a study of blood T cell repertoires in COVID-19. Using immunoSEQ multiplex PCR, the repertoire was profiled, and TCRdb retains in-frame clones only, with some absent. The top ten hold 2.5% to 3% of the sample, which has around 140,000 clones, around 88% seen once. What was sequenced was peripheral blood. Receptors were obtained from a man in his 60s with active or convalescent COVID-19.

This rearrangement joins TRBV7-9 to TRBJ1-4, with 7 nucleotides matching TRBD1. Germline assignment: CDR1 SEHNR and CDR2 FQNEAQ (reference sequence). The CDR3 loop spans 14 amino acids. The V segment lost 6 bases and the J segment 3 bases; nucleotides outside the gene matches: 4. Here the CDR3 reads CASRWGQPNEKLFF. The CDR3 DNA follows: TGTGCCAGCAGGTGGGGACAGCCTAATGAAAAACTGTTTTTT.

The chain uses TRBV6-2 or TRBV6-3 and TRBJ2-5; 9 nucleotides align to TRBD1. V gave up 4 bases and J gave up 4 bases; unmatched junction bases: 7. This CDR3 spans 15 amino acids. Germline V gene data show CDR1 as MNHEY and CDR2 as SVGEGT. The CDR3 protein is CASSSWTGDGETQYF. CDR3 sequence (DNA): TGTGCCAGCAGTTCTTGGACAGGGGATGGAGAGACCCAGTACTTC.

The genes are TRBV10-3 and TRBJ2-1, with TRBD2 identical over 7 bases. Trimming removed 4 bases from V and 8 bases from J; junction bases left unmatched: 11. The CDR3 covers 15 residues. CDR1 and CDR2 from the germline V gene are ENHRY and SYGVKD. CDR3 DNA sequence: TGTGCCATCAGTGGACTAGCCGGATTTAACCATGAGCAGTTCTTC. Protein product: CAISGLAGFNHEQFF.

The gene calls are TRBV11-2 and TRBJ2-7; D possibly corresponds to TRBD1 (6 bases). This CDR3 is built from 13 residues. V was pared by 1 base and J by 5 bases, with 9 bases between. Germline-derived CDR1 and CDR2 are SGHAT and FQNNGV. CDR3 sequence (DNA): TGTGCCAGCAGCTTAGGACAGGCAAACGAGCAGTACTTC. It specifies CASSLGQANEQYF.

CDR3 residues: CASSPRDRATGELFF. In DNA, the CDR3 is TGTGCCAGCAGCCCCAGGGACAGGGCCACCGGGGAGCTGTTTTTT. The V call is TRBV6-2 or TRBV6-3, the J call TRBJ2-2; TRBD1 matches 9 bases. The CDR3 is 15 residues long. The V gene's germline CDR1 is MNHEY and CDR2 SVGEGT. Losses at the gene ends were 6 bases for V and 4 bases for J; bases not matched to a gene: 6.

The rearrangement links TRBV9 to TRBJ2-1; D remains unclear. The germline V and J ends were trimmed by 0 bases and 9 bases, with 10 bases remaining between them. The CDR3 spans 13 residues. Germline assignment: CDR1 SGDLS and CDR2 YYNGEE. DNA for the CDR3: TGTGCCAGCAGCGTAGCTCAGCCGGGTGAGCAGTTCTTC. Its translation is CASSVAQPGEQFF.

This sequence joins TRBV5-1 and TRBJ2-5; 9 bases align to TRBD2. Germline V gene lookup returns CDR1 SGHRS and CDR2 YFSETQ. V was pared by 0 bases and J by 3 bases, with 3 bases of the junction left unmatched. The CDR3 spans 15 residues. The DNA of the CDR3 is TGCGCCAGCAGCTTGGTGGCGGGGGGGGAAGAGACCCAGTACTTC. Translating gives CASSLVAGGEETQYF.

The V and J genes are TRBV5-1 and TRBJ1-3; 10 nucleotides align to TRBD1. The CDR3 sequence is 16 residues long. V was pared by 0 bases and J by 10 bases, with 10 bases of the junction left unmatched. Germline-derived CDR1 and CDR2 are SGHRS and YFSETQ. CDR3 nucleotides: TGCGCCAGCAGCTTGGGTGAGACAGGGGGCCAGATGACCATATATTTT. Protein product: CASSLGETGGQMTIYF.

The chain links TRBV24-1 to TRBJ1-2, with TRBD1 matching 7 bases. The CDR3 is made up of 16 amino acids. After removal of 5 bases from V and 2 bases from J, the junction contained 10 bases not matched to a gene. From germline, CDR1 is KGHDR and CDR2 SFDVKD. The CDR3 sequence is CATSGVTGTENYGYTF. The CDR3 DNA follows: TGTGCCACCAGTGGCGTGACAGGGACAGAGAACTATGGCTACACCTTC.